Listed here are 15 T cell receptor beta chains from one sample, sequenced in a study of PD-1 blockade in classical Hodgkin lymphoma. Produced via immunoSEQ multiplex PCR; TCRdb's table is partial and in-frame only. The top ten hold approximately 22% of the sample, which has 65,000 to 95,000 clones, about nine tenths seen once. Each patient's relapse followed autologous stem cell transplantation, and brentuximab vedotin exposure varied. The sample consisted of peripheral blood mononuclear cells (PBMCs), taken at baseline. Source of these receptors: a human donor with classical Hodgkin lymphoma.

The sample holds a few counts of this clone. The rearrangement links TRBV10-3 to TRBJ1-5; D is uncertain. The CDR3 contains 15 residues. Deletions cut 5 bases from V and 0 bases from J, with 11 bases between. CDR1 is ENHRY and CDR2 is SYGVKD in the germline V gene. The CDR3 DNA reads TGTGCCATCAGTCGGGGAGGAGATAGCAATCAGCCCCAGCATTTT. Its translation: CAISRGGDSNQPQHF.

The chain joins TRBV7-9 to TRBJ2-7; no reliable D call. Between the trimmed V and J ends, which lost 1 base and 3 bases, there was a span of 10 bases. CDR3 size: 14 residues. The germline V gene encodes CDR1 SEHNR and CDR2 FQNEAQ (reference sequence). The chain's CDR3 is CASSLVGQDYEQYF. The CDR3 DNA is TGTGCCAGCAGCTTAGTTGGGCAGGACTACGAGCAGTACTTC.

The chain recombines TRBV15 with TRBJ2-1; 9 bases map to TRBD2. CDR1 and CDR2 (germline): LNHNV, YYDKDF (reference sequence). The J segment lost 5 bases and the V segment lost 5 bases, leaving 4 bases of the junction unmatched. CDR3 size: 14 residues. DNA of the CDR3: TGTGCCACCAGCGGAAGGACTAGCGACAATGAGCAGTTCTTC. It encodes CATSGRTSDNEQFF.

This chain connects TRBV2 to TRBJ2-1, with D unresolved. Trimming pared 8 bases from V and 10 bases from J, leaving 9 bases between. This CDR3 contains 10 residues. In germline, CDR1 is SNHLY, CDR2 FYNNEI. CDR3 bases: TGTGCCAGCGGACGAGCGGAGCAGTTCTTC. Its translation is CASGRAEQFF. Using reference TRBV2 and TRBJ2-1 for the parts outside the CDR3, the full variable domain is EPEVTQTPSHQVTQMGQEVILRCVPISNHLYFYWYRQILGQKVEFLVSFYNNEISEKSEIFDDQFSVERPDGSNFTLKIRSTKLEDSAMYFCASGRAEQFFGPGTRLTVL.

This rearrangement joins TRBV4-2 to TRBJ2-1; D unclear. This CDR3 has 13 residues. Germline V gene sequence: CDR1 LGHNA, CDR2 YNFKEQ. V lost 0 bases, J lost 6 bases, and 6 bases lay in between. DNA of the CDR3: TGTGCCAGCAGCCAAGAGGAGTCCAATGAGCAGTTCTTC. Translated, it gives CASSQEESNEQFF.

J is TRBJ2-3 and V is TRBV13; TRBD2 matches 8 bases. The trim removed 1 base at V and 2 bases at J, leaving 5 bases unmatched. This CDR3 has 16 amino acids. From germline, CDR1 is PRHDT and CDR2 FYEKMQ (reference sequence). The DNA for the CDR3 is TGTGCCAGCAGCTTAGAAGCTAGCGGGTACACAGATACGCAGTATTTT. Residues: CASSLEASGYTDTQYF.

This clone was detected only a few times. Other DNA sequences within the sample encode an identical CDR3. The V call is TRBV2, the J call TRBJ1-1, with a tentative D call TRBD1 (5 bases). The germline V gene has CDR1 SNHLY and CDR2 FYNNEI. V lost 4 bases, J lost 5 bases, and 8 bases lay in between. This CDR3 contains 12 residues. CDR3 sequence reads: CASSVRGTEAFF. Here the CDR3 DNA reads TGTGCCAGCAGTGTTAGGGGTACTGAAGCTTTCTTT. Looking up the rest from reference TRBV2 and TRBJ1-1 gives the full variable domain: EPEVTQTPSHQVTQMGQEVILRCVPISNHLYFYWYRQILGQKVEFLVSFYNNEISEKSEIFDDQFSVERPDGSNFTLKIRSTKLEDSAMYFCASSVRGTEAFFGQGTRLTVV.

CDR3 in DNA: TGTGCCAGCAGGGGGCTCGGGAACACTGAAGCTTTCTTT. Translation gives CASRGLGNTEAFF. V is TRBV7-2 and J is TRBJ1-1; weak D call: TRBD1 (5 bases). Germline V gives CDR1 SGHTA, CDR2 FQGNSA. Between the trimmed V and J ends, which lost 6 bases and 1 base, there was a span of 9 bases. This CDR3 comprises 13 residues. Looking up the rest from reference TRBV7-2 and TRBJ1-1 gives the full variable domain: GAGVSQSPSNKVTEKGKDVELRCDPISGHTALYWYRQSLGQGLEFLIYFQGNSAPDKSGLPSDRFSAERTGGSVSTLTIQRTQQEDSAVYLCASRGLGNTEAFFGQGTRLTVV.

The chain carries TRBV11-2 and TRBJ2-5; TRBD2 is a possible D gene (6 bases). Trimming pared 8 bases from V and 2 bases from J, leaving 12 bases between. This CDR3 contains 13 residues. The germline V gene has CDR1 SGHAT and CDR2 FQNNGV. This CDR3 is CASQGLLQETQYF. The CDR3 region has the DNA TGTGCCAGCCAGGGACTTTTGCAAGAGACCCAGTACTTC. Looking up the rest from reference TRBV11-2 and TRBJ2-5 gives the full variable domain: EAGVAQSPRYKIIEKRQSVAFWCNPISGHATLYWYQQILGQGPKLLIQFQNNGVVDDSQLPKDRFSAERLKGVDSTLKIQPAKLEDSAVYLCASQGLLQETQYFGPGTRLLVL.

This clone has more than one count but fewer than ten. This rearrangement joins TRBV11-2 to TRBJ2-3, with TRBD2 matching over 11 bases. From germline, CDR1 is SGHAT and CDR2 FQNNGV. Trimming took 5 bases from V and 0 from J; bases not matched to a gene: 4. The CDR3 is 16 amino acids. In nucleotides, the CDR3 is TGTGCCAGCAGCCGCCGGACTAGCGGGAGCACAGATACGCAGTATTTT. Its translation: CASSRRTSGSTDTQYF.

This clone was seen once. This chain joins TRBV5-6 and TRBJ2-5; D not resolved. In germline, CDR1 is SGHDT, CDR2 YYEEEE. CDR3 size: 14 residues. The V and J ends lost 0 bases and 5 bases respectively, with 11 bases between them. CDR3 sequence reads: CASSLAQVVETQYF. CDR3 in DNA: TGTGCCAGCAGCTTGGCCCAAGTCGTGGAGACCCAGTACTTC. Filled out from reference TRBV5-6 and TRBJ2-5, the complete variable domain reads DAGVTQSPTHLIKTRGQQVTLRCSPKSGHDTVSWYQQALGQGPQFIFQYYEEEERQRGNFPDRFSGHQFPNYSSELNVNALLLGDSALYLCASSLAQVVETQYFGPGTRLLVL.

V and J are TRBV27 and TRBJ1-1; TRBD1 is a possible D gene (6 bases). The CDR3 runs 16 residues. In germline, CDR1 is MNHEY, CDR2 SMNVEV (reference sequence). Trimming took 6 bases from V and 0 from J, leaving 17 bases between them. The CDR3 DNA sequence: TGTGCCAGCAGAGACCTTTCGAGGGGGATGAACACTGAAGCTTTCTTT. Amino acid sequence: CASRDLSRGMNTEAFF.

The chain has TRBV5-5 and TRBJ2-7, with D unresolved. Trimming cost V 4 bases and J 3 bases, with 17 bases left between them. The CDR3 is 15 amino acids. Germline CDR1 reads SGHKS; CDR2 reads YYEKEE (reference sequence). Here the CDR3 reads CASSEAAGFNYEQYF. As DNA, the CDR3 is TGTGCCAGCAGCGAAGCTGCTGGGTTTAACTACGAGCAGTACTTC.

Points on this clone: This sample also contains other DNA sequences that code for the same CDR3. This chain joins TRBV14 and TRBJ2-1, with D unresolved. Germline V gives CDR1 SGHDN, CDR2 FVKESK. This CDR3 region has 13 residues. Trimming cost V 1 base and J 10 bases, with 11 bases left between them. The CDR3 DNA sequence: TGTGCCAGCAGCCAAGGTTTAGGGCGAGAGCAGTTCTTC. Translated: CASSQGLGREQFF.

J is TRBJ1-1 and V is TRBV6-5; D is unclear. V was shortened by 6 bases and J by 0 bases, with 8 bases between the two germline ends. The CDR3 contains 13 residues. Germline CDR1 reads MNHEY; CDR2 reads SVGAGI. The CDR3 is CASRVKLNTEAFF. CDR3 bases: TGTGCCAGCAGGGTTAAGTTGAACACTGAAGCTTTCTTT.